The source of this TCR beta chain is a study of vaccination effects on CD4 cells after COVID-19. Study context: Participants were vaccinated with two doses of either the BNT162b2 or mRNA-1273 vaccine.

General observations from the study: Vaccine-induced clones in healthy vaccinees cross-reacted with common cold coronaviruses in only 1 of 255 cases.

V was cut by 4 bases and J by 2 bases, with 8 bases left in between. The germline gives CDR1 SGHTA, CDR2 FQGNSA. The CDR3 sequence is 13 residues long. Some clones are missing from TCRdb's copy, which holds only in-frame ones; the method was immunoSEQ multiplex PCR. Seen here are 35,000 to 45,000 clones, about 60% observed once, and the top ten hold under 15%. Pools of viral peptides were used by the ViraFEST assay to expand antigen-specific CD4+ T cells ahead of sequencing. Following 10 days of culture, CD4+ T cells were isolated. Absence of prior SARS-CoV-2 infection characterized the vaccine recipients, who showed negative nucleocapsid antibodies. Concerning this clone itself: Antigen specificity is unknown.

This chain connects TRBV7-2 to TRBJ1-1; D unresolved. The sequencing used CD4+ T cells from PBMCs cultured with HCoV-OC43 spike peptides, collected before COVID-19 vaccination. Specified subset: HCoV-OC43 spike overlapping peptide pool stimulation. This sequence originates from a human donor who received a COVID-19 vaccine. CDR3 DNA: TGTGCCAGCAGCTCGTGGGCTAACACTGAAGCTTTCTTT. Translation gives CASSSWANTEAFF. Combining the CDR3 with reference TRBV7-2 and TRBJ1-1 gives the whole variable domain GAGVSQSPSNKVTEKGKDVELRCDPISGHTALYWYRQSLGQGLEFLIYFQGNSAPDKSGLPSDRFSAERTGGSVSTLTIQRTQQEDSAVYLCASSSWANTEAFFGQGTRLTVV.